The next 25 T cell receptor beta chains were all read from a single sample in a study of cytomegalovirus exposure and HLA in healthy donors. Both 60 Vbeta primers and 13 Jbeta primers went into the PCR. Method: immunoSEQ multiplex PCR; TCRdb's copy keeps in-frame clones and lacks some. The data contain 100,000 to 150,000 clones, 75% to 85% of them singletons. The sequencing sample was made of PBMCs. The receptors were gathered from a middle-aged man in good health and CMV-seronegative.

The rearrangement links TRBV5-6 to TRBJ2-5; 9 bases agree with TRBD2. This CDR3 region has 18 residues. The V gene end was trimmed by 5 bases and the J gene end by 2 bases; junction bases not matched to a gene: 16. Germline V gene data show CDR1 as SGHDT and CDR2 as YYEEEE. The CDR3 DNA reads TGTGCCAGCAGTTACCCTAGCGGGGACCTATTGAAGCAAGAGACCCAGTACTTC. This gives the protein CASSYPSGDLLKQETQYF.

The chain carries TRBV4-3 and TRBJ2-7; TRBD1 aligns across 8 bases. V lost 2 bases and J lost 4; bases outside the gene matches: 4. This CDR3 region has 14 residues. Looked up from germline, CDR1 is LGHNA and CDR2 is YSLEER. The CDR3 spells CASSQNTGGYEQYF. The CDR3 nucleotides are TGCGCCAGCAGCCAAAATACAGGGGGTTACGAGCAGTACTTC.

This clone turned up a few times. The chain recombines TRBV7-2 with TRBJ1-2; no definite D call. Per germline, CDR1 SGHTA and CDR2 FQGNSA. Trimming took 1 base from V and 12 from J, leaving 18 bases between them. The CDR3 covers 14 residues. The CDR3 nucleotides read TGTGCCAGCAGCTTAGGTGGGAGAACCGACCCCCACACCTTC. Translated: CASSLGGRTDPHTF.

The J gene is TRBJ1-6, the V gene TRBV6-5; tentative D call: TRBD1 (6 bases). Germline lookup yields CDR1 MNHEY and CDR2 SVGAGI. The CDR3 loop spans 16 amino acids. Trimming took off 4 bases at V and 4 bases at J, with 14 bases between the two ends. CDR3 in amino acids: CASSSPGHPYNSPLHF. The DNA for the CDR3 is TGTGCCAGCAGTTCCCCGGGACATCCTTATAATTCACCCCTCCACTTT.

The chain recombines TRBV5-6 with TRBJ2-5; tentatively, D is TRBD2 (5 bases). Trimming stripped 1 base from V and 4 bases from J, with 11 bases between. This CDR3 has 14 amino acids. Germline assignment: CDR1 SGHDT and CDR2 YYEEEE. The CDR3, as DNA: TGTGCCAGCAGCTTGATAGTCGAGGGAGAGACCCAGTACTTC. The encoded protein is CASSLIVEGETQYF.

The chain uses TRBV9 and TRBJ1-5; no definite D call. The germline V and J ends were trimmed by 2 bases and 7 bases, with 10 bases remaining between them. This CDR3 is 13 amino acids long. Germline V CDR1 and CDR2: SGDLS, YYNGEE. The CDR3 is CASSVREGQPQHF. The CDR3, as DNA: TGTGCCAGCAGCGTGAGGGAAGGCCAGCCCCAGCATTTT. Drawing the rest from reference TRBV9 and TRBJ1-5, the complete variable domain is DSGVTQTPKHLITATGQRVTLRCSPRSGDLSVYWYQQSLDQGLQFLIQYYNGEERAKGNILERFSAQQFPDLHSELNLSSLELGDSALYFCASSVREGQPQHFGDGTRLSIL.

This rearrangement joins TRBV7-2 to TRBJ2-7; no firm D call. The CDR3 spans 15 residues. V was pared by 1 base and J by 2 bases, with 12 bases between. The V gene's germline CDR1 is SGHTA and CDR2 FQGNSA. CDR3 bases: TGTGCCAGCAGCTTAGAGGCAGGATACGCCTACGAGCAGTACTTC. This translates into CASSLEAGYAYEQYF.

This clone was recorded a few times. The chain couples TRBV5-1 to TRBJ2-1; tentative D call: TRBD2 (6 bases). V gave up 4 bases and J gave up 7 bases, with 18 bases separating them. Germline V lookup: CDR1 SGHRS, CDR2 YFSETQ. This CDR3 region has 15 residues. The CDR3 here is CASSARDSHQNEQFF. The CDR3, as DNA: TGCGCCAGCAGCGCCCGGGACTCCCATCAGAATGAGCAGTTCTTC.

The CDR3 coding sequence is TGTGCCAGCAGCGTAGAACAGAACAATGAAAAACTGTTTTTT. Amino acid sequence: CASSVEQNNEKLFF. J is TRBJ1-4 and V is TRBV9; D gene ambiguous. Germline V gives CDR1 SGDLS, CDR2 YYNGEE. Trimming cost V 0 bases and J 5 bases, with 8 bases left between them. This CDR3 is built from 14 residues.

Written as DNA, the CDR3 is TGTGCCAGCAGCCTAGACAGGGGAAAGACCCAGTACTTC. This encodes CASSLDRGKTQYF. V usage is TRBV6-5 and J usage is TRBJ2-5, with 8 bases lining up with TRBD1. V shed 6 bases and J 6 bases; nucleotides not matched to a gene: 6. Germline CDR1 is MNHEY and CDR2 is SVGAGI. This CDR3 has 13 amino acids.

The chain links TRBV5-1 to TRBJ1-2; TRBD1 matches at 11 bases. This CDR3 has 15 residues. Trimming removed 4 bases from V and 10 bases from J; junction bases left unmatched: 12. Germline CDR1 reads SGHRS; CDR2 reads YFSETQ. The chain's CDR3 is CASSVNTGTGGSYTF. Written as DNA, the CDR3 is TGCGCCAGCAGCGTTAATACCGGGACAGGGGGATCCTACACCTTC.

V usage is TRBV21-1 and J usage is TRBJ1-5. TRBV21-1 is classified as a pseudogene. The CDR3 is 16 residues long. The CDR3 loop reads CASSKVDGGRNQPQHF. CDR3 nucleotide sequence: TGTGCCAGCAGCAAAGTGGACGGGGGGCGCAATCAGCCCCAGCATTTT.

This clone turned up a few times. This sequence joins TRBV7-2 and TRBJ2-5, with 9 nucleotides matching TRBD2. CDR1 is SGHTA and CDR2 is FQGNSA in the germline V gene. CDR3 length: 15 residues. The V and J ends lost 1 base and 4 bases, in that order; junction bases with no gene match: 4. The DNA of the CDR3 is TGTGCCAGCAGCTTAGGACTAGCGGAAACAGAGACCCAGTACTTC. Its protein product is CASSLGLAETETQYF.

This chain joins TRBV10-3 and TRBJ2-7, with 7 bases identical to TRBD1. This CDR3 is 15 amino acids long. V lost 2 bases, J lost 6 bases, and 10 bases stayed unmatched. Per germline, CDR1 ENHRY and CDR2 SYGVKD. The CDR3 DNA is TGTGCCATCAGTGAGGTAGGGGGCCCGCTCCCCGAGCAGTACGTC. The encoded protein is CAISEVGGPLPEQYV.

This clone has just a few counts. This chain uses TRBV7-9 with TRBJ1-2; a weak D match, TRBD1 (6 bases). V dropped 1 base and J dropped 0 bases, with 9 bases sitting between them. The V gene's germline CDR1 is SEHNR and CDR2 FQNEAQ (reference sequence). The CDR3 covers 15 residues. Here the CDR3 DNA reads TGTGCCAGCAGCTTAGGGGAGGGGGCTAACTATGGCTACACCTTC. This encodes CASSLGEGANYGYTF.

The V and J genes are TRBV5-1 and TRBJ2-4, with TRBD2 as a possible D gene (7 bases). Looked up from germline, CDR1 is SGHRS and CDR2 is YFSETQ. The CDR3 sequence is 16 residues long. V was pared by 0 bases and J by 2 bases, with 12 bases between. Here the CDR3 reads CASSLVEGGSKNIQYF. The CDR3, as DNA: TGCGCCAGCAGCTTGGTGGAGGGGGGGTCCAAAAACATTCAGTACTTC.

This clone has only a few counts. This chain uses TRBV2 with TRBJ2-7; the D is unclear. The ends were cut back, 3 bases at V and 3 bases at J, with 15 bases in the middle. CDR1 and CDR2 from the germline V gene are SNHLY and FYNNEI. This CDR3 spans 15 amino acids. The CDR3 here is CASSETRAYLYEQYF. The CDR3 DNA sequence: TGTGCCAGCAGTGAGACACGCGCTTACCTCTACGAGCAGTACTTC.

The rearrangement links TRBV5-1 to TRBJ2-1, with D tentatively TRBD1 (5 bases). The CDR3 covers 18 residues. The V and J ends lost 3 bases and 0 bases respectively, with 19 bases between them. Germline loops: CDR1 SGHRS, CDR2 YFSETQ. CDR3: CASSSKGIFGSSYNEQFF. The DNA of the CDR3 is TGCGCCAGCAGCTCTAAGGGGATATTCGGAAGCTCCTACAATGAGCAGTTCTTC.

This chain uses TRBV7-9 with TRBJ2-3; 9 nucleotides agree with TRBD1. After removal of 5 bases from V and 4 bases from J, the junction contained 7 bases not matched to a gene. Per germline, CDR1 SEHNR and CDR2 FQNEAQ (reference sequence). The CDR3 sequence is 15 residues long. The CDR3 coding sequence is TGTGCCAGCAGCACCCGACAGGGGGGCGCAGATACGCAGTATTTT. It codes for CASSTRQGGADTQYF.

This clone appeared a few times. The rearrangement joins TRBV7-6 to TRBJ2-7, with 7 bases aligning to TRBD1. Germline V gives CDR1 SGHVS, CDR2 FNYEAQ. This CDR3 has 13 amino acids. With 5 bases clipped from V and 6 bases from J, the junction kept 7 bases outside the gene matches. The CDR3, as DNA: TGTGCCAGCAGCACGACAGGGACCGGCGAGCAGTACTTC. Protein: CASSTTGTGEQYF.

The gene calls are TRBV4-1 and TRBJ1-1; 10 bases fit TRBD1. V trimming: 0 bases; J trimming: 0 bases; junction bases outside the gene matches: 7. The germline gives CDR1 MGHRA, CDR2 YSYEKL. The CDR3 totals 18 residues. CDR3 DNA: TGCGCCAGCAGCCAAGATAGTAGGGACAGGGGTTTGAACACTGAAGCTTTCTTT. It encodes CASSQDSRDRGLNTEAFF.

The chain carries TRBV7-2 and TRBJ2-5, with D tentatively TRBD2 (5 bases). Between the trimmed V and J ends, which lost 0 bases and 0 bases, there was a span of 11 bases. The CDR3 covers 16 residues. Looked up from germline, CDR1 is SGHTA and CDR2 is FQGNSA. The DNA of the CDR3 is TGTGCCAGCAGCTTAGCGGGGAGAGCAGACCAAGAGACCCAGTACTTC. It codes for CASSLAGRADQETQYF.

The rearrangement links TRBV27 to TRBJ1-1; possibly TRBD1 for D (6 bases). The CDR3 totals 16 residues. Trimming removed 9 bases at V and 0 bases at J, with 20 bases between. Looked up from germline, CDR1 is MNHEY and CDR2 is SMNVEV (reference sequence). CDR3 residues: CARTTGSSPLNTEAFF. CDR3 in DNA: TGTGCCAGAACCACAGGGTCGTCACCCTTGAACACTGAAGCTTTCTTT.

The genes are TRBV13 and TRBJ1-4; D uncertain. Germline CDR1 PRHDT, CDR2 FYEKMQ (reference sequence). The CDR3 is 13 amino acids. V lost 5 bases, J lost 6 bases, and 10 bases lay in between. CDR3 region: CASSGVGDEKLFF. CDR3 DNA: TGTGCCAGCAGCGGCGTCGGGGATGAAAAACTGTTTTTT. Filled out from reference TRBV13 and TRBJ1-4, the complete variable domain reads AAGVIQSPRHLIKEKRETATLKCYPIPRHDTVYWYQQGPGQDPQFLISFYEKMQSDKGSIPDRFSAQQFSDYHSELNMSSLELGDSALYFCASSGVGDEKLFFGSGTQLSVL.

The chain links TRBV7-2 to TRBJ2-5, with D hard to call. V lost 6 bases, J lost 5 bases, and 7 bases lay in between. The germline gives CDR1 SGHTA, CDR2 FQGNSA. The CDR3 totals 11 residues. CDR3 bases: TGTGCCAGCAGTCCCTTGGAGACCCAGTACTTC. Protein sequence: CASSPLETQYF.